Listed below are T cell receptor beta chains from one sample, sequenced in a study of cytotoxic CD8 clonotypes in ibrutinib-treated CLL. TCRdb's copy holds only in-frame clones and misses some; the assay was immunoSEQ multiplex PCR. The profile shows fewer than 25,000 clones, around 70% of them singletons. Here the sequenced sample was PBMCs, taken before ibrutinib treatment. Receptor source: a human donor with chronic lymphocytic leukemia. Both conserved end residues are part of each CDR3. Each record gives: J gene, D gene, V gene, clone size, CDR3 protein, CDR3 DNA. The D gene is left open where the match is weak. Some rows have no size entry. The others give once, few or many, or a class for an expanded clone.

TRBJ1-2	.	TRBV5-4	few	CAGGSGADYGYTF	TGTGCCGGAGGGTCCGGGGCTGACTATGGCTACACCTTC
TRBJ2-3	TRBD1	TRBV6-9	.	CASRDRVRGTDTQYF	TGTGCCAGCAGGGACAGGGTTCGGGGCACAGATACGCAGTATTTT
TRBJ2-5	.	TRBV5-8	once	CASSLLGTNDAQETQYF	TGTGCCAGCAGCTTGTTGGGGACAAACGACGCCCAAGAGACCCAGTACTTC
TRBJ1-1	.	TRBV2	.	CASTGTRNTEAFF	TGTGCCAGCACCGGGACACGGAACACTGAAGCTTTCTTT
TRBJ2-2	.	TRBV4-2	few	CASSQEARAGELFF	TGTGCCAGCAGCCAAGAGGCCAGGGCCGGGGAGCTGTTTTTT
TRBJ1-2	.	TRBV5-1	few	CASSLDLRGYGYTF	TGCGCCAGCAGCTTGGACCTACGGGGCTATGGCTACACCTTC
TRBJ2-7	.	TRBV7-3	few	CASSLSEQPIYEQYF	TGTGCCAGCAGCTTATCCGAACAGCCAATATACGAGCAGTACTTC
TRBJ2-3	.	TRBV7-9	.	CASSLHSDTQYF	TGTGCCAGCAGCCTCCACTCAGATACGCAGTATTTT
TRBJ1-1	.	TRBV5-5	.	CASSFARDLNTEAFF	TGTGCCAGCAGCTTCGCCAGGGACTTGAACACTGAAGCTTTCTTT
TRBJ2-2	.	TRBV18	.	CASSPPNRANTGELFF	TGTGCCAGCTCACCACCTAACAGGGCGAACACCGGGGAGCTGTTTTTT
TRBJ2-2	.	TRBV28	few	CASISGPNTGELFF	TGTGCCAGCATTTCCGGGCCGAACACCGGGGAGCTGTTTTTT
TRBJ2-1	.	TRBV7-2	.	CASSLSWTGNEQFF	TGTGCCAGCAGCTTATCCTGGACTGGGAATGAGCAGTTCTTC
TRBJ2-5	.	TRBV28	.	CASSFGLDETQYF	TGTGCCAGCAGTTTCGGACTGGACGAGACCCAGTACTTC